This passage covers 8 T cell receptor beta chains from one sample sequenced in a study of shared clonotypes between healthy human individuals. The protocol was immunoSEQ multiplex PCR, while the TCRdb copy is restricted to in-frame clones and leaves out a portion. The sample records a few million clones, approximately 92% being singletons. Sequencing input: naive CD4+ T cells sorted from blood. As to subset: CD45RA+ positively selected. These receptors all come from a man aged 18 to 35 in good health.

This clone was observed a single time. This chain uses TRBV18 with TRBJ2-2; D not resolved. CDR3 size: 13 residues. From germline, CDR1 is KGHSH and CDR2 LQKENI. V lost 1 base, J lost 7 bases, and 7 bases lay in between. The CDR3 DNA reads as TGTGCCAGCTCACCACGGGGTAACGGGGAGCTGTTTTTT. Translating it yields CASSPRGNGELFF. The variable domain in full, with the rest retrieved from reference TRBV18 and TRBJ2-2, is NAGVMQNPRHLVRRRGQEARLRCSPMKGHSHVYWYRQLPEEGLKFMVYLQKENIIDESGMPKERFSAEFPKEGPSILRIQQVVRGDSAAYFCASSPRGNGELFFGEGSRLTVL.

This clone showed up just once. This chain links TRBV12-5 with TRBJ2-7, with 8 bases that match TRBD2. The CDR3 runs to 13 residues. The V gene's germline CDR1 is LGHNT and CDR2 FRNRAP. Unmatched junction bases numbered 8, after V lost 9 bases and J lost 4 bases. The CDR3 sequence is CASQTSGPYEQYF. For the CDR3, the DNA is TGTGCTAGCCAAACTAGCGGACCATACGAGCAGTACTTC.

This rearrangement joins TRBV28 to TRBJ2-7; TRBD1 might be the D (5 bases). The CDR3 is 13 residues long. V lost 6 bases and J 3 bases, leaving 12 bases between the germline ends. Per germline, CDR1 MDHEN and CDR2 SYDVKM. CDR3 sequence (DNA): TGTGCCAGCAGCCAGGGCCAAAACTACGAGCAGTACTTC. This encodes CASSQGQNYEQYF.

This chain connects TRBV7-9 to TRBJ1-5; no reliable D call. The ends were cut back, 5 bases at V and 2 bases at J, with 13 bases in the middle. Per germline, CDR1 SEHNR and CDR2 FQNEAQ (reference sequence). The CDR3 has 15 amino acids. The CDR3 DNA follows: TGTGCCAGCAGCCCAGGTCCCGGGCGCAATCAGCCCCAGCATTTT. This gives the protein CASSPGPGRNQPQHF.

As for this clone: At one boundary the junction diverges from the germline segment, which might be a read error. This chain joins TRBV7-7 and TRBJ2-5; 7 nucleotides match TRBD1. Germline loops: CDR1 SSHAT, CDR2 FNYEAQ (reference sequence). The CDR3 has 14 residues. This chain's CDR3 is CASSSDRAVGTQYF. The CDR3 DNA reads as TGTGCTAGCAGCTCCGACAGGGCTGTCGGGACCCAGTACTTC.

In its sample, this clone was seen once. The chain employs TRBV7-3 and TRBJ1-4; unclear D gene. There are 15 residues in the CDR3. Trimming took off 1 base at V and 5 bases at J, with 11 bases between the two ends. Germline V lookup: CDR1 SGHTA, CDR2 FQGTGA. This chain's CDR3 is CASSLMQKGNEKLFF. Written as DNA, the CDR3 is TGTGCCAGCAGCTTAATGCAGAAAGGGAATGAAAAACTGTTTTTT.

This sequence joins TRBV30 and TRBJ1-2; D gene unclear. Trimming removed 5 bases from V and 2 bases from J, with 9 bases in between. The germline gives CDR1 GTSNPN, CDR2 SVGIG (reference sequence). The CDR3 contains 12 residues. As DNA, the CDR3 is TGTGCCTGGTCGATAGAGAACTATGGCTACACCTTC. Its translation is CAWSIENYGYTF. The entire variable domain, with the rest obtained from reference TRBV30 and TRBJ1-2, is as follows: SQTIHQWPATLVQPVGSPLSLECTVEGTSNPNLYWYRQAAGRGLQLLFYSVGIGQISSEVPQNLSASRPQDRQFILSSKKLLLSDSGFYLCAWSIENYGYTFGSGTRLTVV.

The V call is TRBV5-4, the J call TRBJ2-2, with 11 bases matching TRBD2. Losses at the gene ends were 1 base for V and 2 bases for J; bases not matched to a gene: 7. CDR1 and CDR2 (germline): SGHNT, YYREEE (reference sequence). The CDR3 extends over 18 amino acids. CDR3 region: CASSLSLAGGKNTGELFF. CDR3 in DNA: TGTGCCAGCAGCTTGAGTCTAGCGGGGGGAAAAAACACCGGGGAGCTGTTTTTT.